What follows describes a single T cell receptor (beta chain). The antigen is undetermined. This entry comes from a study of blood T cells in healthy people across ages. Primed by a sample-barcoded 5' primer and a J-beta primer mix, a second PCR proceeded for roughly 7 to 12 cycles. Using its own MiXCR run on the 5' RACE reads, TCRdb lists one record per CDR3 protein. The table lists about 1,600,000 distinct CDR3 sequences, roughly 40% of them singletons. Study-wide results and caveats: TCR beta diversity tracked closely with naive T cell percentage.

Germline V gene sequence: CDR1 MNHEY, CDR2 SMNVEV (reference sequence). The V gene end was trimmed by 4 bases and the J gene end by 3 bases; junction bases not matched to a gene: 6. CDR3 length: 15 residues. Donors were healthy Caucasian individuals from Russia aged roughly 6 to 95. Collection of 8.5 to 10 milliliters of peripheral blood was performed for each donor. The source is a woman aged 18-29 years in good health. The chain recombines TRBV27 with TRBJ2-3; 8 nucleotides agree with TRBD1. The sample consisted of blood. CDR3 in amino acids: CASSSVRGQTDTQYF. DNA of the CDR3: TGTGCCAGCAGTTCCGTCAGGGGGCAAACAGATACGCAGTATTTT.